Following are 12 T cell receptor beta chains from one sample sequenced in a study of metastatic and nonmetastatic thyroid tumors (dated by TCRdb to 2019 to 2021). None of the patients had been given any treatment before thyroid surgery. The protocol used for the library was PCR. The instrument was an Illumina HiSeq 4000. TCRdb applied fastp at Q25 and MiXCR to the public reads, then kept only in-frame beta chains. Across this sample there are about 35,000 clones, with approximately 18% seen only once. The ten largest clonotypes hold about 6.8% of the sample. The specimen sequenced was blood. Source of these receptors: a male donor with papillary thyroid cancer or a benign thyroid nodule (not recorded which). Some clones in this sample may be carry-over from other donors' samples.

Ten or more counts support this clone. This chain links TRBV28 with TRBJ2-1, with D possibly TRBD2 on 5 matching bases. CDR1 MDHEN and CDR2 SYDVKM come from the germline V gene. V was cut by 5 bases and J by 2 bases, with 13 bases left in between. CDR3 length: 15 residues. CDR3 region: CASSKTSLAYNEQFF. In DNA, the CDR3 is TGTGCCAGCAGTAAAACTAGTTTAGCCTACAATGAGCAGTTCTTC.

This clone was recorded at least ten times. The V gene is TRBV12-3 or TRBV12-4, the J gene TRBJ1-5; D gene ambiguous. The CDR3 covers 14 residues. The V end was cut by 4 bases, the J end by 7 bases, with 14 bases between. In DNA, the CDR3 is TGTGCCAGCAGTTCCGGTAAAGGGAACCAGCCCCAGCATTTT. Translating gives CASSSGKGNQPQHF.

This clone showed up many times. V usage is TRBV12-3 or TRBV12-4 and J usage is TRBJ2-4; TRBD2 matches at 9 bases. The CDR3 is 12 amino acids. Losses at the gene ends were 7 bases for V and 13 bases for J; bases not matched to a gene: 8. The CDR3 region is CASTLAGQRQYF. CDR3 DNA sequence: TGTGCCAGCACCCTAGCGGGACAGAGACAGTACTTC.

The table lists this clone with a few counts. This CDR3 is CAITKFRDAGYTF. CDR3 nucleotide sequence: TGTGCCATCACGAAATTCCGGGACGCTGGCTACACCTTC. The chain joins TRBV10-3 to TRBJ1-2; possible D gene TRBD1, 5 bases. The CDR3 spans 13 residues. Germline loops: CDR1 ENHRY, CDR2 SYGVKD. The V end lost 7 bases, the J end lost 7 bases, and 16 bases lay between the germline ends.

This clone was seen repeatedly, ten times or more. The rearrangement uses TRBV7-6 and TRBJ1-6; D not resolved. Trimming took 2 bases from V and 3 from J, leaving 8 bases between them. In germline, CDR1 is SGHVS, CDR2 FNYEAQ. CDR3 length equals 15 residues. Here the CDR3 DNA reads TGTGCCAGCAGCTTATCTACAGACTATAATTCACCCCTCCACTTT. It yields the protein CASSLSTDYNSPLHF.

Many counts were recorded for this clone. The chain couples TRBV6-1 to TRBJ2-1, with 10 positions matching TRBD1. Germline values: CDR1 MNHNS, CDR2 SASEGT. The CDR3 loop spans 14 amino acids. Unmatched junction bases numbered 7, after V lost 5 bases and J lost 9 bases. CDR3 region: CASSKRQGAIEQFF. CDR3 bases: TGTGCCAGCAGTAAGAGACAGGGGGCGATTGAGCAGTTCTTC.

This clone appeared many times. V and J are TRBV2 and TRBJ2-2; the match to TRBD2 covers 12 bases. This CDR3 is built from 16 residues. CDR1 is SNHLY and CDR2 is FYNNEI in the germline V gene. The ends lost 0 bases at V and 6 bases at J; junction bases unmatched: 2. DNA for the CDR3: TGTGCCAGCAGTGAAGCGCTAGCGGGAGGGTCCGGGGAGCTGTTTTTT. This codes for CASSEALAGGSGELFF.

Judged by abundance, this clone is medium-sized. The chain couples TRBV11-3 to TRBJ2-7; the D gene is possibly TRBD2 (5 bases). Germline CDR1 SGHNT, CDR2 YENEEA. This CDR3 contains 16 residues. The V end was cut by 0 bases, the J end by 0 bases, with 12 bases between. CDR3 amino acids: CASSLDRRVSSYEQYF. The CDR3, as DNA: TGTGCCAGCAGCTTAGATAGGCGGGTTAGCTCCTACGAGCAGTACTTC.

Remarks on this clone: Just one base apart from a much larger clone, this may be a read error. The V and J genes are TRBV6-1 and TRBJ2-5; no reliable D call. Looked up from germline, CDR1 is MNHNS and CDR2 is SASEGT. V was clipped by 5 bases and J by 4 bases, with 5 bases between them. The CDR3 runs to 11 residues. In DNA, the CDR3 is TGTGCCAGCAGTAGTCTAGAGACCCAGTACTTC. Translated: CASSSLETQYF.

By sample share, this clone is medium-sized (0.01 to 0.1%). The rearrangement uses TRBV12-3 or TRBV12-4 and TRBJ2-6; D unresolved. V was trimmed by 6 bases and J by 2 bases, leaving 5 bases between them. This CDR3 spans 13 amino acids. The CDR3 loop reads CASRKAGANVLTF. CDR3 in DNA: TGTGCCAGCAGGAAGGCTGGGGCCAACGTCCTGACTTTC.

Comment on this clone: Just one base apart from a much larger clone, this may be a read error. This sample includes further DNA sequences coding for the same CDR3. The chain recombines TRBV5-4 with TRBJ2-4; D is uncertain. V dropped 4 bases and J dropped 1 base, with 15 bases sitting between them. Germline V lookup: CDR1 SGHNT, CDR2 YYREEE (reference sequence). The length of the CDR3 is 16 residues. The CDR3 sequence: CASSPDLIPAKNIQYF. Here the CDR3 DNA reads TGTGCCAGCAGCCCAGATCTCATTCCGGCCAAAAACATTCAGTACTTC.

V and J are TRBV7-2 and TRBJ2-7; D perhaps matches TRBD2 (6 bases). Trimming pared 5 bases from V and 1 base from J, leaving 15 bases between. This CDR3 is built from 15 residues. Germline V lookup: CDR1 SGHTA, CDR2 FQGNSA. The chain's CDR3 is CASSQSWGVSYEQYF. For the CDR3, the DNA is TGTGCCAGCAGCCAATCGTGGGGGGTGTCCTACGAGCAGTACTTC. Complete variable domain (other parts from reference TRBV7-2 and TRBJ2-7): GAGVSQSPSNKVTEKGKDVELRCDPISGHTALYWYRQSLGQGLEFLIYFQGNSAPDKSGLPSDRFSAERTGGSVSTLTIQRTQQEDSAVYLCASSQSWGVSYEQYFGPGTRLTVT.